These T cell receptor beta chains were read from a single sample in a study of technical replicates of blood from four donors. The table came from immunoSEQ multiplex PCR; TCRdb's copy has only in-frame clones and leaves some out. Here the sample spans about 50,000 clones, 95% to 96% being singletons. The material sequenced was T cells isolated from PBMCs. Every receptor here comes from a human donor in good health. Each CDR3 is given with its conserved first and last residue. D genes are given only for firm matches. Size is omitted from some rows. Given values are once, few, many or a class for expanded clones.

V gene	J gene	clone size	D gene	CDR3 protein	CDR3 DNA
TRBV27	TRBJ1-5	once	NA	CASSFAGMEQPQHF	TGTGCCAGCAGTTTTGCAGGGATGGAACAGCCCCAGCATTTT
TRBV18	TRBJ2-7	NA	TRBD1	CASSPRGQGVGYEQYF	TGTGCCAGCTCACCAAGGGGACAGGGAGTCGGCTACGAGCAGTACTTC
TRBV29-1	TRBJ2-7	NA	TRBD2	CSVASGLSSYEQYF	TGCAGCGTTGCTAGCGGGCTTAGCTCCTACGAGCAGTACTTC
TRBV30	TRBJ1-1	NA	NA	CAWSVNRDTEAFF	TGTGCCTGGAGTGTAAACCGAGACACTGAAGCTTTCTTT
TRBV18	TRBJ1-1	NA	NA	CASSPSSLNTEAFF	TGTGCCAGCTCACCATCTTCCTTGAACACTGAAGCTTTCTTT
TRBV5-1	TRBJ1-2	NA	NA	CASSPDETGINYGYTF	TGCGCCAGCAGCCCTGACGAAACAGGGATCAACTATGGCTACACCTTC
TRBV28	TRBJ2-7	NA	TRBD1	CASSLGTGVYEQYF	TGTGCCAGCAGTTTAGGGACAGGGGTCTACGAGCAGTACTTC
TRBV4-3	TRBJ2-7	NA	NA	CASSQGLDISYEQYF	TGCGCCAGCAGCCAAGGATTGGACATCTCCTACGAGCAGTACTTC
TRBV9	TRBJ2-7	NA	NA	CASSVYYEQYF	TGTGCCAGCAGCGTCTACTACGAGCAGTACTTC
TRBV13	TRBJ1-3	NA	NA	CASSRGGSGNTIYF	TGTGCCAGCAGCCGCGGCGGCTCTGGAAACACCATATATTTT
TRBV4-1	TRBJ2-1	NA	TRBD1	CASSHGQGANNEQFF	TGCGCCAGCAGCCATGGACAGGGGGCCAACAATGAGCAGTTCTTC
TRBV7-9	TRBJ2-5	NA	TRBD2	CASSRTSGRPWETQYF	TGTGCCAGCAGCCGGACTAGCGGGAGGCCCTGGGAGACCCAGTACTTC
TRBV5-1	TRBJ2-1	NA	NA	CASTLGRVDNEQFF	TGCGCCAGCACCCTCGGCAGGGTAGACAATGAGCAGTTCTTC
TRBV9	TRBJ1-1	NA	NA	CASSGLGGTEAFF	TGTGCCAGCAGCGGGCTAGGGGGCACTGAAGCTTTCTTT
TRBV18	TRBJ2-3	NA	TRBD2	CASSPGLLAGGTDTQYF	TGTGCCAGCTCACCGGGATTACTAGCGGGAGGCACAGATACGCAGTATTTT